This T cell receptor (beta chain) emerged from a study of cytomegalovirus exposure and HLA in healthy donors. Study-level points and caveats: It was fewer than 200 TCR beta chains that were listed as cytomegalovirus-associated.

Among the donors, all were healthy bone marrow donors. About this clone itself: What it binds is unknown.

Germline V gene lookup returns CDR1 SGHAT and CDR2 FQNNGV. Trimming left V 5 bases short and J 6 bases short, with 25 bases between. The CDR3 runs 17 residues. With 60 Vbeta and 13 Jbeta primers, the PCR was carried out. Clones were read by immunoSEQ multiplex PCR, and TCRdb kept only the in-frame ones, dropping some. Found here are roughly 200,000 clones, around 80% of them singletons; the top ten hold roughly 1.6%. The origin of this receptor is a man aged 50 to 60 in good health and CMV-seronegative. Source material: PBMCs. This chain joins TRBV11-2 and TRBJ2-5, with D perhaps matching TRBD1 (6 bases). The CDR3 sequence: CASSPRGGAGVSKTQYF. The CDR3 DNA reads TGTGCCAGCAGCCCCAGGGGTGGCGCAGGGGTTTCAAAGACCCAGTACTTC.